These 7 T cell receptor beta chains were all obtained from the same sample, sequenced in a study of identical twins. MiXCR, run by TCRdb on the 5' RACE reads, gives a single entry per CDR3 protein. The table lists 690,000 or so distinct CDR3 sequences, 6% to 6.5% of them singletons. The sequenced sample was naive T cells sorted from blood. The source is a man younger than 35 in good health.

The chain uses TRBV6-1 and TRBJ1-2, with D hard to call. Between the trimmed V and J ends, which lost 8 bases and 0 bases, there was a span of 13 bases. The CDR3 loop spans 14 amino acids. CDR1 MNHNS and CDR2 SASEGT come from the germline V gene. The CDR3 sequence: CASYTEYPNYGYTF. CDR3 bases: TGTGCCAGCTACACAGAATATCCTAACTATGGCTACACCTTC.

This clonotype showed up many times. This chain connects TRBV29-1 to TRBJ2-1; D remains ambiguous. Trimming shortened V by 5 bases and J by 0 bases, and 11 bases separated the two germline ends. Germline V gene lookup returns CDR1 SQVTM and CDR2 ANQGSEA. The length of the CDR3 is 14 residues. The CDR3, as DNA: TGCAGCGTTTTGCTGGAGAACTCCTACAATGAGCAGTTCTTC. It specifies CSVLLENSYNEQFF.

Only a few counts were recorded for this clonotype. The chain has TRBV27 and TRBJ1-2; tentative D call: TRBD1 (6 bases). Germline CDR1 MNHEY, CDR2 SMNVEV (reference sequence). Trimming removed 6 bases at V and 6 bases at J, with 20 bases between. The CDR3 is made up of 15 amino acids. The CDR3 here is CASSPVISGANGYTF. CDR3 DNA sequence: TGTGCCAGCAGCCCCGTGATATCGGGGGCCAATGGCTACACCTTC.

This clonotype was seen a few times. The CDR3 nucleotides read TGTGCCAGTAGTCCGGAGGGGAACACTGAAGCTTTCTTT. Its translation is CASSPEGNTEAFF. This chain joins TRBV6-4 and TRBJ1-1; D is ambiguous. Trimming took 9 bases from V and 1 from J, leaving 12 bases between them. Germline assignment: CDR1 MRHNA and CDR2 SNTAGT. The CDR3 has 13 amino acids.

This clonotype was counted at least ten times. This rearrangement joins TRBV9 to TRBJ1-2; D unresolved. From germline, CDR1 is SGDLS and CDR2 YYNGEE. The CDR3 has 17 residues. Trimming shortened V by 0 bases and J by 4 bases, and 19 bases separated the two germline ends. CDR3 DNA sequence: TGTGCCAGCAGCGTAGGAATGGGATCTTCGGATGGCTATGGCTACACCTTC. Its translation is CASSVGMGSSDGYGYTF. The full variable domain, completed using reference TRBV9 and TRBJ1-2, is DSGVTQTPKHLITATGQRVTLRCSPRSGDLSVYWYQQSLDQGLQFLIQYYNGEERAKGNILERFSAQQFPDLHSELNLSSLELGDSALYFCASSVGMGSSDGYGYTFGSGTRLTVV.

This clonotype occurred many times. This sequence joins TRBV5-5 and TRBJ1-5; D remains unclear. V was pared by 0 bases and J by 7 bases, with 5 bases between. The germline CDR1 and CDR2 sequences are SGHKS and YYEKEE (reference sequence). The CDR3 has 12 residues. This CDR3 reads CASSLVGQPQHF. As DNA, the CDR3 is TGTGCCAGCAGCTTGGTGGGGCAGCCCCAGCATTTT.

Many counts were recorded for this clonotype. The chain is built from TRBV5-1 and TRBJ2-5; 10 nucleotides line up with TRBD1. Germline V gene sequence: CDR1 SGHRS, CDR2 YFSETQ. V trimming: 2 bases; J trimming: 5 bases; junction bases outside the gene matches: 9. The CDR3 length is 16 residues. The CDR3 reads CASSFQTGGASETQYF. The CDR3 nucleotides read TGCGCCAGCAGCTTTCAGACAGGGGGCGCGTCGGAGACCCAGTACTTC. Variable domain in full (rest from reference TRBV5-1 and TRBJ2-5): KAGVTQTPRYLIKTRGQQVTLSCSPISGHRSVSWYQQTPGQGLQFLFEYFSETQRNKGNFPGRFSGRQFSNSRSEMNVSTLELGDSALYLCASSFQTGGASETQYFGPGTRLLVL.